This T cell receptor (beta chain) stems from a study of T cells in Graves' hyperthyroidism and ophthalmopathy. In the study overall: Peripheral blood sampling occurred at initial diagnosis, before any treatment. Study findings and constraints: Blood shared most expanded thyroid clonotypes above 0.001.

What was amplified from RNA transcripts were TCR beta CDR3 regions. When the TCR CDR3 underwent first-round RT-PCR, the HTBI primer set was used. TCRdb reprocessed the multiplex PCR reads via MiXCR and lists one record per CDR3 protein. The sample includes around 580,000 distinct CDR3 sequences, 15% to 20% of them seen just once. This clonotype was detected ten times or more. Its cognate antigen is unknown. These patients, aged 18 to 65, had recently diagnosed hyperthyroidism lasting under 2 months. Fresh peripheral blood, more than 8 ml of it, supplied the PBMCs. The clonotype was recovered from a woman between 18 and 30 years old with Graves' hyperthyroidism. Specimen: blood.

This CDR3 reads CASSQDRDSYNEQFF. In DNA form, the CDR3 reads TGTGCCAGCAGTCAGGACAGGGACTCCTACAATGAGCAGTTCTTC. J is TRBJ2-1 and V is TRBV27; 8 positions match TRBD1. Looked up from germline, CDR1 is MNHEY and CDR2 is SMNVEV (reference sequence). The CDR3 runs 15 residues. The junction had 3 bases not matched to a gene; V was cut back by 5 bases and J by 0 bases.